This T cell receptor (beta chain) was observed in a study of blood T cell repertoires in COVID-19. In the study overall: The origin of the acute and convalescent COVID-19 samples was the United States, Italy and Spain. Nucleic acid was either cDNA or gDNA, and it came from T cells, B-cell-depleted T cells, or PBMCs.

V lost 0 bases, J lost 10 bases, and 10 bases stayed unmatched. Germline CDR1 SGHKS, CDR2 YYEKEE (reference sequence). There are 16 residues in the CDR3. This clone came up many times. In the original workflow: For nucleated cells, counts were estimated from reference gene primer amplification. The repertoire was sequenced with immunoSEQ multiplex PCR; TCRdb's copy has only in-frame clones and lacks some. V, J and clone size are taken as reported in that table, and D and trimming were inferred from the DNA itself. The data hold about 83,000 clones, with roughly nine tenths observed a single time. This TCR was sampled from a man aged 60 to 69 with acute or convalescent COVID-19. The rearrangement joins TRBV5-5 to TRBJ2-1, with 10 bases matching TRBD2. The sequencing sample was made of peripheral blood. CDR3 in amino acids: CASSLGQRGGREEQFF. The CDR3 nucleotides are TGTGCCAGCAGCTTGGGGCAGCGGGGGGGCCGAGAGGAGCAGTTCTTC.